One and the same sample provided the 4 T cell receptor beta chains below, sequenced in a study of long-term antiretroviral therapy in people with HIV. Running of the v3.0 immunoSEQ assay took place at survey level. The repertoire was sequenced with immunoSEQ multiplex PCR; TCRdb's copy has only in-frame clones and lacks some. In the table there are 20,000 to 25,000 clones, 85% of which are singletons. Sequences were derived from unsorted PBMCs, sampled 1.6 years after starting antiretroviral therapy. All receptors derive from a man in his forties or fifties with HIV.

CDR3 DNA: TGTGCCAGTAGTATCGGAACAGTCTCGGCCTACGAGCAGTACTTC. Translating gives CASSIGTVSAYEQYF. The chain carries TRBV19 and TRBJ2-7, with no clear D. The V end was cut by 3 bases, the J end by 2 bases, with 14 bases between. Germline loops: CDR1 LNHDA, CDR2 SQIVND (reference sequence). This CDR3 spans 15 amino acids.

Only a few counts were recorded for this clone. This chain connects TRBV6-5 to TRBJ2-7; D assignment may be TRBD1 or TRBD2 (5 bases each). This CDR3 has 15 residues. The germline CDR1 and CDR2 sequences are MNHEY and SVGAGI. Deletions cut 6 bases from V and 2 bases from J, with 17 bases between. Here the CDR3 DNA reads TGTGCCAGCAGCTCGGGACCCACGCCGCCCTACGAGCAGTACTTC. This gives the protein CASSSGPTPPYEQYF.

By sample fraction, this clone is large. The V call is TRBV6-5, the J call TRBJ2-5, with 9 positions matching TRBD1. Germline V gene data show CDR1 as MNHEY and CDR2 as SVGAGI. Germline trimming cut 2 bases from V and 0 bases from J; bases unmatched to any gene: 1. The length of the CDR3 is 15 residues. The CDR3 region is CASSYGQGYQETQYF. In DNA, the CDR3 is TGTGCCAGCAGTTACGGACAGGGGTACCAAGAGACCCAGTACTTC.

This chain connects TRBV11-2 to TRBJ2-7, with 8 bases identical to TRBD1. The CDR3 is 14 amino acids. Looked up from germline, CDR1 is SGHAT and CDR2 is FQNNGV. Trimming removed 4 bases from V and 6 bases from J; junction bases left unmatched: 8. CDR3 bases: TGTGCCAGCAGCTCGATGGACAGGGTCCTCGAGCAGTACTTC. Its protein product is CASSSMDRVLEQYF.